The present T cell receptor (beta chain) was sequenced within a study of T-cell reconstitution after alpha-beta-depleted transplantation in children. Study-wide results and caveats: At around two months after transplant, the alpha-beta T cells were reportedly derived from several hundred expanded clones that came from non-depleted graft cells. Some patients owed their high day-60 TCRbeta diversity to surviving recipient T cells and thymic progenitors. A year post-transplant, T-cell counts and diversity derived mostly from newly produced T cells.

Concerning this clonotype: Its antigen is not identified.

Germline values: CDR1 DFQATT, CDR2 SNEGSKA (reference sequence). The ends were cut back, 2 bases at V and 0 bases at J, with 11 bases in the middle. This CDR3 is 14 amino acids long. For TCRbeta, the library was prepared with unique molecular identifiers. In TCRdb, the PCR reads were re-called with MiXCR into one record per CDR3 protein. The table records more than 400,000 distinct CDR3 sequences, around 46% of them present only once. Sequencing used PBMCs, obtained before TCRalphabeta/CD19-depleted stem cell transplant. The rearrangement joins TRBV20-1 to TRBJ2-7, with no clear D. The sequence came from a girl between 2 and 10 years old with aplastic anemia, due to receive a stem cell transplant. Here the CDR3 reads CSARMGIVSYEQYF. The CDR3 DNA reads TGCAGTGCTAGAATGGGGATCGTCTCCTACGAGCAGTACTTC.